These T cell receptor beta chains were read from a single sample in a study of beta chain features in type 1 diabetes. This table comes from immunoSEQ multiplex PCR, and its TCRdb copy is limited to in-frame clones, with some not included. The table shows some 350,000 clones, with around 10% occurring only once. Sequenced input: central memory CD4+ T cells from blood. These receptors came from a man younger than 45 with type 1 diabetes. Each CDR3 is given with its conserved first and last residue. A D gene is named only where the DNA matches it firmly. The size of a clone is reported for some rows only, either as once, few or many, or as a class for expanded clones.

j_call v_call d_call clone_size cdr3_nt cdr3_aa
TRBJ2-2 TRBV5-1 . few TGCGCCAGCAGCCTGAACAGGAACACCGGGGAGCTGTTTTTT CASSLNRNTGELFF
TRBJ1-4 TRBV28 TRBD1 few TGTGCCAGCAGTTCCCCGGGACAGGTTAATGAAAAACTGTTTTTT CASSSPGQVNEKLFF
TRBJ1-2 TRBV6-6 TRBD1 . TGTGCCAGCAGTTCCGGACAGGGGAGTCATGGCTACACCTTC CASSSGQGSHGYTF
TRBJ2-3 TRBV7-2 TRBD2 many TGTGCCAGCAGAGTAGCGGGACGCACAGATACGCAGTATTTT CASRVAGRTDTQYF
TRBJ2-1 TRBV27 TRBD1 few TGTGCCAGCAGCGCCGGGACAGGGGGATCCAATGAGCAGTTCTTC CASSAGTGGSNEQFF
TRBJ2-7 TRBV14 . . TGTGCCAGCAGCCAAGATCGGAGTAGATTCTACGAGCAGTACTTC CASSQDRSRFYEQYF
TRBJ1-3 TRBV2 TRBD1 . TGTGCCAGCAGGGACAGGGGGTACTCTGGAAACACCATATATTTT CASRDRGYSGNTIYF
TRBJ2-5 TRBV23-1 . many TGCGCCAGCAGTCAATGGCGGGCGGAGACCCAGTACTTC CASSQWRAETQYF
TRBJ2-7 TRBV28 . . TGTGCCAGCAGTCCCCTCGGCCGACTCTCTAGCTGGTACGAGCAGTACTTC CASSPLGRLSSWYEQYF
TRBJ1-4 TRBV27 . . TGTGCCAGCAGTTCTTTGGGGGAGGGAAAAGAAAAACTGTTTTTT CASSSLGEGKEKLFF
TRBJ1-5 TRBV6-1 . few TGTGCCAGCAGCGGGCGTGATCGGCCCCAGCATTTT CASSGRDRPQHF
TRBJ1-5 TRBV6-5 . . TGTGCCAGCAGTTACTCGGAGGGATCCCAGCCCCAGCATTTT CASSYSEGSQPQHF
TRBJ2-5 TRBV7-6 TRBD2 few TGTGCCAGCAGCTCCAACAGTCGGGGGGGATATAGCGGGAGGCCCCCGGGATACTTC CASSSNSRGGYSGRPPGYF
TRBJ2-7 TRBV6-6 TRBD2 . TGTGCCAGCAGTTACTCACTAGCGGGAGGTGGCGAGCAGTACTTC CASSYSLAGGGEQYF
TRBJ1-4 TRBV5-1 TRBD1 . TGCGCCAGCAGCCTAACAGGGGTAGGAGAAAAACTGTTTTTT CASSLTGVGEKLFF
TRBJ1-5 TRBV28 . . TGTGCCAGCAGTTTAGGAGGGGGTGGCAATCAGCCCCAGCATTTT CASSLGGGGNQPQHF
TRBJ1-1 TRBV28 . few TGTGCCATCGGAGGTAGGACTGAAGCTTTCTTT CAIGGRTEAFF
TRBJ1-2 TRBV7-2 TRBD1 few TGTGCCAGCAGCTTAGTCGGGGACAGGGGAGAAGGCTACACCTTC CASSLVGDRGEGYTF
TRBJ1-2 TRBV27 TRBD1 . TGTGCCAGCAGTTTATATTCCGAGGACAGGGACAACTATGGCTACACCTTC CASSLYSEDRDNYGYTF
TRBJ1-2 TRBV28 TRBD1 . TGTGCCAGCAGTCTTTTCGACAGGGGCTATGGCTACACCTTC CASSLFDRGYGYTF
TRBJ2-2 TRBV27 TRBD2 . TGTGCCAGCAGTGTGACTAGCGGGAACACCGGGGAGCTGTTTTTT CASSVTSGNTGELFF
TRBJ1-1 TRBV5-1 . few TGCGCCAGCAGCTCTTTTGAAAGGAACACTGAAGCTTTCTTT CASSSFERNTEAFF
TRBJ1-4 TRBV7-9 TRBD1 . TGTGCCAGCAGCTCGCGGACAGGGGGTTCCGAAAAACTGTTTTTT CASSSRTGGSEKLFF
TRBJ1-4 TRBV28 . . TGTGCCAGCAGTTTCTTGGGGCGCGTTGGTGAAAAACTGTTTTTT CASSFLGRVGEKLFF
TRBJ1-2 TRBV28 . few TGTGCCAGCAGTTTATCAACAGGAGCCTATGGCTACACCTTC CASSLSTGAYGYTF
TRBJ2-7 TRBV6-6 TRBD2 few TGTGCCAGCATCCTAGCGGGAGTCCCCTACGAGCAGTACTTC CASILAGVPYEQYF
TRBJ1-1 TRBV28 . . TGTGCCAGCAACGTGGGGGACAAGAACACTGAAGCTTTCTTT CASNVGDKNTEAFF
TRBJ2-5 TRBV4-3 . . TGCGCCAGCAGCCAAGATTCGGGCAGGGGAGAGGAGACCCAGTACTTC CASSQDSGRGEETQYF
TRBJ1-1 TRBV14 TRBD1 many TGTGCCAGCAGCCTAGGACAGGGGCGGACTGAAGCTTTCTTT CASSLGQGRTEAFF
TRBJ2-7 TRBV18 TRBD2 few TGTGCCAGCTCACCATTAGCGGGGTCCTACGAGCAGTACTTC CASSPLAGSYEQYF
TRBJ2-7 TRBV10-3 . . TGTGCCATCAGTGAGACCTGGGACTACGAGCAGTACTTC CAISETWDYEQYF
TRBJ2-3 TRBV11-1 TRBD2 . TGTGCCAGCAGCTATGGGACTAGCGGGGGCACAGATACGCAGTATTTT CASSYGTSGGTDTQYF
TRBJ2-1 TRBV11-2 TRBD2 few TGTGCCACCAGCCCTAGGGGCGGGAGTCGGTACAATGAGCAGTTCTTC CATSPRGGSRYNEQFF
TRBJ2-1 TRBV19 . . TGTGCCAGCGGGGCGTGGCTTAGTTCCTACAATGAGCAGTTCTTC CASGAWLSSYNEQFF
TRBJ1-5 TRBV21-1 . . TGTGCCAGCAGCCAAAAGAGAAGGAGCCATCAGCCCCAGCATTTT CASSQKRRSHQPQHF
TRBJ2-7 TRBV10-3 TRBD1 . TGTGCCATCAGAACCCTCGACAGGGACGAGCAGTACTTC CAIRTLDRDEQYF
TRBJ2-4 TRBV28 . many TGTGCCAGCAGCGGGAGTGTCCAAAACATTCAGTACTTC CASSGSVQNIQYF
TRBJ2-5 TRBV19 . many TGTGCCAGTAGTCGTCGGCACAGGTACCAAGAGACCCAGTACTTC CASSRRHRYQETQYF
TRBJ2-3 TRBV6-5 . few TGTGCCAGCAGCCTCAAGGGCTGGGTGGCGGATACGCAGTATTTT CASSLKGWVADTQYF
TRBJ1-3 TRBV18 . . TGTGCCAGCTCACCGCGGAGCGGGCCTGGAAACACCATATATTTT CASSPRSGPGNTIYF
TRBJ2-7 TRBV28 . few TGTGCCAGCAGTTTTAAAGAAGGGGGGCTGACCTACGAGCAGTACTTC CASSFKEGGLTYEQYF
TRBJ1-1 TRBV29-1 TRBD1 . TGCAGCGTTGAAACACAGGGGAGGGTCACTGAAGCTTTCTTT CSVETQGRVTEAFF
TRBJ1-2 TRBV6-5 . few TGTGCCAGCAGTTACTCGAATGGGGGAGGCTACACCTTC CASSYSNGGGYTF
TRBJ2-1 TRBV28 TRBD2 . TGTGCCAGCAGTTGGGGGGGTTCCTACAATGAGCAGTTCTTC CASSWGGSYNEQFF
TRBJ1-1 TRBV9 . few TGTGCCAGCAGCGTAGGGCAGTTGAACACTGAAGCTTTCTTT CASSVGQLNTEAFF
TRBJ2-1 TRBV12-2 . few TGTGCAAGTCGCCCGCACTGGGGAGAACTAAATGAGCAGTTCTTC CASRPHWGELNEQFF
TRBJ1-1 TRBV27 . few TGTGCCAGCAGTTTATCGGTAACCCATGGGAACACTGAAGCTTTCTTT CASSLSVTHGNTEAFF
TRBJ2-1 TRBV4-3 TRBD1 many TGCGCCAGCAGCCGCCACAGGGGCAATGAGCAGTTCTTC CASSRHRGNEQFF
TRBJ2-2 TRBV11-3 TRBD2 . TGTGCCAGCAGCCTGGGACTAGCGGGGACCGGGGAGCTGTTTTTT CASSLGLAGTGELFF
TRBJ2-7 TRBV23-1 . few TGCGCCAGCAGTCCCCCCTCGAGGACAGACCTCTACGAGCAGTACTTC CASSPPSRTDLYEQYF
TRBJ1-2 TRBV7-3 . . TGTGCCAGCAGCTTAATAGAGGGGGGCTATGGCTACACCTTC CASSLIEGGYGYTF
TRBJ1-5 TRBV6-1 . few TGTGCCAGCAGTGAAGGAGGGGATCAGCCCCAGCATTTT CASSEGGDQPQHF
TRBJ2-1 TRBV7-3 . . TGTGCCAGCCAAGCGGAAATTAGGGCTAATGAGCAGTTCTTC CASQAEIRANEQFF
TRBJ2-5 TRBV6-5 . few TGTGCCAGCAGTTACTCTTTTATAACCTCGGGGGAGACCCAGTACTTC CASSYSFITSGETQYF
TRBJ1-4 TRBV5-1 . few TGCGCCAGTGCGAACCCGAATGAAAAACTGTTTTTT CASANPNEKLFF
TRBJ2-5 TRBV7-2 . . TGTGCCAGCAGCCCGGCTCGGCCGGGGGAGACCCAGTACTTC CASSPARPGETQYF
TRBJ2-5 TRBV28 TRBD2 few TGTGCCAGCAGTCCCGTGGGGAGGGAAGAGACCCAGTACTTC CASSPVGREETQYF
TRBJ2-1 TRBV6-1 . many TGTGCCAGCAGTGAAGCACGTATAGGAACTACCTCCTACAATGAGCAGTTCTTC CASSEARIGTTSYNEQFF
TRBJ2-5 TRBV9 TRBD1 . TGTGCCAGCACCGTAACCGCGACAGGGTACGGAGAGACCCAGTACTTC CASTVTATGYGETQYF
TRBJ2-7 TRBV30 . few TGTGCCTGGAGAGCAGGGACCTACGAGCAGTACTTC CAWRAGTYEQYF